The sequence of this T cell receptor beta chain was determined in a study of OX40 agonist ivuxolimab in advanced cancers. The wider study: Ivuxolimab is a fully human IgG2 antibody that activates OX40 (CD134). Past anti-PD-1, anti-PD-L1 or anti-CTLA-4 therapy was accepted, and 40% had received some. Overall study findings and caveats: Clonal expansion in partial responders at 0.1-3.0 mg/kg ranked among the lowest. The authors also found low normalized T-cell clonal expansion in some nonresponders.

The repertoire was sequenced with immunoSEQ multiplex PCR; TCRdb's copy has only in-frame clones and lacks some. There are about 37,000 clones in the sample; around four fifths occur only once, and approximately 35% lies in the top ten. The CDR3 runs to 16 residues. CDR1 is MDHEN and CDR2 is SYDVKM in the germline V gene. V shed 4 bases and J shed 0 bases, with 15 bases lying between them. In regard to this clone: Its antigen is unidentified.

The TCR was taken from an adult with an advanced solid tumor such as melanoma, head and neck, liver or kidney cancer. This specimen consisted of CD4+ or CD8+ T cells sorted from blood, obtained in a trial of the OX40 agonist ivuxolimab. The V gene is TRBV28, the J gene TRBJ1-2; D not resolved. The CDR3 DNA follows: TGTGCCAGCAGTTCCGCCGTCGGGGTCCCTAACTATGGCTACACCTTC. Encoded protein: CASSSAVGVPNYGYTF.